This passage covers 5 T cell receptor beta chains from one sample sequenced in a study of T cells in Graves' hyperthyroidism and ophthalmopathy (dated by TCRdb to the late 2010s). The library came from multiplex PCR. Sequencing took place on an Illumina HiSeq 2000. The TCR beta CDR3 regions were amplified from the RNA transcripts. For the first round of RT-PCR on the TCR CDR3, the HTBI primer set was used together with the Qiagen OneStep RT-PCR kit. The raw public reads went through TCRdb reprocessing: fastp at Q25, MiXCR clone calling, in-frame beta chains kept. Rows are combined by CDR3 protein, so each entry shows the most common genes and DNA. For this sample there are around 500,000 distinct CDR3 sequences; approximately 14% appear just once. The ten largest clones represent approximately 14% of the sample. The specimen was blood. The receptors derive from a woman between 40 and 50 years old with Graves' hyperthyroidism.

At least ten counts were recorded for this clonotype. The V and J genes are TRBV6-2 or TRBV6-3 and TRBJ1-5; D gene ambiguous. V was cut by 5 bases and J by 4 bases, with 15 bases left in between. The CDR3 consists of 15 residues. Germline V lookup: CDR1 MNHEY, CDR2 SVGEGT. The CDR3 coding sequence is TGTGCCAGCAGTGGCTGGGCATCGCGAAATCAGCCCCAGCATTTT. Protein: CASSGWASRNQPQHF.

V and J are TRBV6-5 and TRBJ1-2; D perhaps matches TRBD1 (6 bases). V dropped 4 bases and J dropped 5 bases, with 23 bases sitting between them. Germline-derived CDR1 and CDR2 are MNHEY and SVGAGI. The CDR3 totals 17 residues. Written as DNA, the CDR3 is TGTGCCAGCAGTTTACCTCAGGCCGGGACACAACGATATGGCTACACCTTC. Its translation is CASSLPQAGTQRYGYTF.

This clonotype turned up a few times. This chain links TRBV30 with TRBJ1-1, with D perhaps TRBD1 (5 bases). Trimming took off 4 bases at V and 3 bases at J, with 15 bases between the two ends. In germline, CDR1 is GTSNPN, CDR2 SVGIG (reference sequence). The CDR3 contains 14 residues. Here the CDR3 DNA reads TGTGCCTGGATAAGGGTTCTAGGGGACACTGAAGCTTTCTTT. Translating gives CAWIRVLGDTEAFF.

Ten or more counts support this clonotype. The chain is built from TRBV7-3 and TRBJ2-2, with TRBD1 matching 7 bases. The CDR3 runs 13 residues. The V gene end was trimmed by 6 bases and the J gene end by 6 bases; junction bases not matched to a gene: 4. Per the germline V gene, CDR1 is SGHTA and CDR2 is FQGTGA. CDR3 DNA: TGTGCCAGCAGGACAGGGTTGGCCGGGGAGCTGTTTTTT. Translation gives CASRTGLAGELFF.

This clonotype has a single count. The rearrangement joins TRBV6-1 to TRBJ2-7; 10 nucleotides align to TRBD2. J gave up 3 bases and V 0 bases, and 2 bases lay outside the gene matches. The V gene's germline CDR1 is MNHNS and CDR2 SASEGT. The CDR3 sequence is 15 residues long. In nucleotides, the CDR3 is TGTGCCAGCAGTGAAGCCCTAGCGGGAGTCTACGAGCAGTACTTC. It is translated as CASSEALAGVYEQYF.